This T cell receptor beta chain was sequenced for a study of blood T cell repertoires in COVID-19. This CDR3 spans 14 amino acids. V was clipped by 6 bases and J by 0 bases; unmatched bases: 5. CDR1 is SQVTM, CDR2 ANQGSEA, per germline. Individuals drawn from 20 to 25 US areas were roughly 18 to 95 years old. Grouping used clinical history reported by participants in a survey and questionnaire. Symptom resolution, clearance, or two negative PCRs marked the recovered donors of Cohort 3. Method: immunoSEQ multiplex PCR; TCRdb's copy keeps in-frame clones and lacks some. The table records 200,000 to 250,000 clones, 88% of them present only once.

The TCR originated in a woman aged 25 to 39 who had recovered from COVID-19. Sequenced sample: PBMCs or T cells enriched from blood (not recorded which). J is TRBJ2-3 and V is TRBV29-1; 8 nucleotides match TRBD2. The CDR3 nucleotides are TGCAGCGTAGCGACGGGGGGGAGCACAGATACGCAGTATTTT. Translating it yields CSVATGGSTDTQYF.